The T cell receptor beta chain under discussion was sequenced for a study of blood T cell repertoires in COVID-19. Across the study: T cells, B-cell-depleted T cells, or PBMCs provided the cDNA or gDNA that served as material.

There are 15 residues in the CDR3. Losses at the gene ends were 3 bases for V and 7 bases for J; bases not matched to a gene: 9. In germline, CDR1 is GTSNPN, CDR2 SVGIG (reference sequence). Measured with immunoSEQ multiplex PCR; TCRdb has only the in-frame clones, and not every one. The repertoire holds 45,000 to 70,000 clones, with around 79% as singletons. The gene calls are TRBV30 and TRBJ1-6; the match to TRBD1 covers 7 bases. This sequence originates from a woman aged 45 to 65 with active or convalescent COVID-19. The sequenced material came from peripheral blood. CDR3 DNA sequence: TGTGCCTGGAGGGCCCCGGACAGGCCAAATTCACCCCTCCACTTT. Its protein is CAWRAPDRPNSPLHF.